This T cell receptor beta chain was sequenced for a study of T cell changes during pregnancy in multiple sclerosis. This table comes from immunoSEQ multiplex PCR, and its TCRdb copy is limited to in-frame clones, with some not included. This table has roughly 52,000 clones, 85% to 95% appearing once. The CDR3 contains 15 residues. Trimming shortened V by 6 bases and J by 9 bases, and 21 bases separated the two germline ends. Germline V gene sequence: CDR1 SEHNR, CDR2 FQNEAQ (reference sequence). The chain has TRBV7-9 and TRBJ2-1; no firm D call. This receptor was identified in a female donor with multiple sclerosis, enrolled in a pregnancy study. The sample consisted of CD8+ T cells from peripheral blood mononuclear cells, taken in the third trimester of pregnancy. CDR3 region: CASRPSGALAGEQFF. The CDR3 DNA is TGTGCCAGCAGACCTTCTGGTGCTCTGGCAGGTGAGCAGTTCTTC.